The 10 T cell receptor beta chains below were found in one sample sequenced in a study of blood T cell repertoires in COVID-19. Assay: immunoSEQ multiplex PCR; the TCRdb copy retains only in-frame clones and omits some. Of about 190,000 clones in the sample, roughly 77% were seen once. Sequencing used peripheral blood. The source is a woman of 80 years or more with COVID-19, enrolled during active disease.

This chain connects TRBV2 to TRBJ1-6; 10 bases line up with TRBD1. Unmatched junction bases numbered 6, after V lost 6 bases and J lost 7 bases. Germline V gene sequence: CDR1 SNHLY, CDR2 FYNNEI. The CDR3 length is 15 residues. CDR3 loop: CASRETGGHNSPLHF. The DNA of the CDR3 is TGTGCCAGCAGGGAGACAGGGGGCCACAATTCACCCCTCCACTTT.

The V gene is TRBV7-2, the J gene TRBJ1-5; no firm D call. In germline, CDR1 is SGHTA, CDR2 FQGNSA. The V gene lost 2 bases and the J gene lost 9 bases, with 11 bases spanning the gap. This CDR3 has 13 residues. DNA of the CDR3: TGTGCCAGCAGCTTATTGGGAGGAGGGCCCCAGCATTTT. Translated, it gives CASSLLGGGPQHF. The whole variable domain, remainder taken from reference TRBV7-2 and TRBJ1-5, is GAGVSQSPSNKVTEKGKDVELRCDPISGHTALYWYRQSLGQGLEFLIYFQGNSAPDKSGLPSDRFSAERTGGSVSTLTIQRTQQEDSAVYLCASSLLGGGPQHFGDGTRLSIL.

This sequence joins TRBV4-1 and TRBJ2-1; TRBD2 aligns across 9 bases. Germline V gives CDR1 MGHRA, CDR2 YSYEKL. The CDR3 length is 17 residues. Trimming cost V 1 base and J 9 bases; bases outside gene matches: 13. The CDR3 sequence: CASSQVPFLAGRGEQFF. Written as DNA, the CDR3 is TGCGCCAGCAGCCAAGTCCCCTTCCTAGCGGGACGAGGTGAGCAGTTCTTC.

The V and J genes are TRBV2 and TRBJ1-1; the match to TRBD1 covers 7 bases. With V trimmed by 7 bases and J by 1 base, 3 bases remained unmatched. Germline assignment: CDR1 SNHLY and CDR2 FYNNEI. CDR3 length: 13 residues. The chain's CDR3 is CASIGTENTEAFF. The CDR3 nucleotides are TGTGCCAGCATAGGGACAGAGAACACTGAAGCTTTCTTT.

For the CDR3, the DNA is TGTGCCAGCAGTTCCTCCCTAGCGGGAGGCCTTGGAGATACGCAGTATTTT. Its protein product is CASSSSLAGGLGDTQYF. The chain has TRBV11-3 and TRBJ2-3, with 11 bases fitting TRBD2. Germline assignment: CDR1 SGHNT and CDR2 YENEEA. The CDR3 runs 17 residues. J lost 5 bases, V lost 6 bases, and 13 bases had no gene match.

V gene TRBV19 combines with J gene TRBJ1-5; 7 nucleotides align to TRBD1. From germline, CDR1 is LNHDA and CDR2 SQIVND (reference sequence). Losses at the gene ends were 7 bases for V and 6 bases for J; bases not matched to a gene: 9. CDR3 length: 14 amino acids. The CDR3 DNA reads TGTGCCAGTACCTCAGACAGGGCCGGTCAGCCCCAGCATTTT. Translated, it gives CASTSDRAGQPQHF.

J is TRBJ1-1 and V is TRBV18; D not certain. Deletions cut 0 bases from V and 1 base from J, with 9 bases between. The germline V gene encodes CDR1 KGHSH and CDR2 LQKENI. The CDR3 consists of 15 residues. In DNA form, the CDR3 reads TGTGCCAGCTCACCACCAGAAAAGCGGAACACTGAAGCTTTCTTT. Translating it yields CASSPPEKRNTEAFF.

The chain couples TRBV7-9 to TRBJ2-2, with TRBD2 matching over 8 bases. The germline V gene encodes CDR1 SEHNR and CDR2 FQNEAQ (reference sequence). CDR3 length equals 15 residues. V trimming: 11 bases; J trimming: 3 bases; junction bases outside the gene matches: 11. The CDR3 spells CACTKLAADTGELFF. The CDR3 DNA reads TGTGCCTGCACCAAACTAGCGGCAGACACCGGGGAGCTGTTTTTT.

The V and J genes are TRBV18 and TRBJ2-7, with D tentatively TRBD2 (6 bases). Trimming removed 3 bases from V and 4 bases from J, with 10 bases in between. The CDR3 covers 13 residues. Germline V gene sequence: CDR1 KGHSH, CDR2 LQKENI. The CDR3: CASSPSGRYEQYF. DNA for the CDR3: TGTGCCAGCTCACCGTCAGGGAGGTACGAGCAGTACTTC.

The genes are TRBV18 and TRBJ2-2; 7 bases agree with TRBD2. Losses at the gene ends were 6 bases for V and 6 bases for J; bases not matched to a gene: 10. The length of the CDR3 is 15 residues. CDR1 and CDR2 (germline): KGHSH, LQKENI. CDR3 protein: CASSSSGIGPGELFF. In nucleotides, the CDR3 is TGTGCCAGCTCGTCCAGCGGGATTGGTCCCGGGGAGCTGTTTTTT.